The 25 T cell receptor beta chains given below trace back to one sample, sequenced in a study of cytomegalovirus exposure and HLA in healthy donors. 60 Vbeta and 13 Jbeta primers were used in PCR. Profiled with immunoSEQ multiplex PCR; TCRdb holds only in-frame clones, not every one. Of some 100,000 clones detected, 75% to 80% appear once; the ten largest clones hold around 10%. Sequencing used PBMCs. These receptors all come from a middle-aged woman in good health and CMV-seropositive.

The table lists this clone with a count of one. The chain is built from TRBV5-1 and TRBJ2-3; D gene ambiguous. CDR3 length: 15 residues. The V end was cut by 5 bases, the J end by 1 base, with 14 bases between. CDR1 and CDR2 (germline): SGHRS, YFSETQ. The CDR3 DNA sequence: TGCGCCAGCAGAGAACAGATTATGGGCACAGATACGCAGTATTTT. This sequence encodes CASREQIMGTDTQYF.

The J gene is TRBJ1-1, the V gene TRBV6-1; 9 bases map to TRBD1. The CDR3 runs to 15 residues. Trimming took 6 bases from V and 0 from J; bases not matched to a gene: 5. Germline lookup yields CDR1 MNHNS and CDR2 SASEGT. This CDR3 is CASSLDRGLNTEAFF. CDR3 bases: TGTGCCAGCAGCTTGGACAGGGGATTGAACACTGAAGCTTTCTTT.

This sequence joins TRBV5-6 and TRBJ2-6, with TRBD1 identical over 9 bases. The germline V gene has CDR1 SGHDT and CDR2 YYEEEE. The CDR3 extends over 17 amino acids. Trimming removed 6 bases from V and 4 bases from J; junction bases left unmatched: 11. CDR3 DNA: TGTGCCAGCAACTCGGGACAGGGAATAGGGGGGGCCAACGTCCTGACTTTC. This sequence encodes CASNSGQGIGGANVLTF.

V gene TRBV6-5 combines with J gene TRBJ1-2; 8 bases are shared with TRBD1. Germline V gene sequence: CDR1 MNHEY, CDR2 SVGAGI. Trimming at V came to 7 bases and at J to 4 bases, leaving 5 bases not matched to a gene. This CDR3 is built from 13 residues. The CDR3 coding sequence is TGTGCCAGCACCTCAGGGGGCATCTATGGCTACACCTTC. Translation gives CASTSGGIYGYTF.

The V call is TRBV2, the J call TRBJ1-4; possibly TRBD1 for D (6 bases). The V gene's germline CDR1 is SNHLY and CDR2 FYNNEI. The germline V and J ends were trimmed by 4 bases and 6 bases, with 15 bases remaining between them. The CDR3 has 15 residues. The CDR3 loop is CASSVGGARDEKLFF. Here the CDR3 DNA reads TGTGCCAGCAGTGTTGGGGGGGCGCGGGATGAAAAACTGTTTTTT. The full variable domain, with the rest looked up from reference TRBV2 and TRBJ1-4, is EPEVTQTPSHQVTQMGQEVILRCVPISNHLYFYWYRQILGQKVEFLVSFYNNEISEKSEIFDDQFSVERPDGSNFTLKIRSTKLEDSAMYFCASSVGGARDEKLFFGSGTQLSVL.

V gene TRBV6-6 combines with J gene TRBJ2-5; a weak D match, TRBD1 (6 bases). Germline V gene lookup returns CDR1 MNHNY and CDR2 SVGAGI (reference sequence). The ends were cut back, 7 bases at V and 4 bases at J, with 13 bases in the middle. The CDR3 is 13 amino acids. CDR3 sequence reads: CASTGAGVETQYF. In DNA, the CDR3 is TGTGCCAGCACAGGGGCTGGCGTAGAGACCCAGTACTTC.

CDR3: CASRDRWGGTEAFF. The CDR3 bases are TGTGCCAGCAGGGACAGGTGGGGAGGTACTGAAGCTTTCTTT. V is TRBV2 and J is TRBJ1-1, with 7 bases identical to TRBD1. V shed 6 bases, J shed 5 bases, and the junction held 9 bases outside the gene matches. CDR1 and CDR2 (germline): SNHLY, FYNNEI. The CDR3 is made up of 14 amino acids. Filled out from reference TRBV2 and TRBJ1-1, the complete variable domain reads EPEVTQTPSHQVTQMGQEVILRCVPISNHLYFYWYRQILGQKVEFLVSFYNNEISEKSEIFDDQFSVERPDGSNFTLKIRSTKLEDSAMYFCASRDRWGGTEAFFGQGTRLTVV.

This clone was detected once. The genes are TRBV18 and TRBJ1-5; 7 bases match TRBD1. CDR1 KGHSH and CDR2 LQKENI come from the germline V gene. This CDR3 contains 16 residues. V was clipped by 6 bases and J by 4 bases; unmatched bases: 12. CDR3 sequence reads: CASSRNEPGGNQPQHF. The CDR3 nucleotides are TGTGCCAGCTCGCGTAACGAACCAGGGGGGAATCAGCCCCAGCATTTT.

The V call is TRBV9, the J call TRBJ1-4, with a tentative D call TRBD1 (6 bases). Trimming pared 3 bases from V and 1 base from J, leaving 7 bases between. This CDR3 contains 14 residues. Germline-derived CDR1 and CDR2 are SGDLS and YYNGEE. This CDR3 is CASSETGTNEKLFF. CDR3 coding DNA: TGTGCCAGCAGCGAGACAGGAACTAATGAAAAACTGTTTTTT.

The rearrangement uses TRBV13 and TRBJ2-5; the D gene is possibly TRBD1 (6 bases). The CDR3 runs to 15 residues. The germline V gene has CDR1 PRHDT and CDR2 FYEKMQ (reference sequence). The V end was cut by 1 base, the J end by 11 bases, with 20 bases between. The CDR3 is CASSLVGVGSGEQYF. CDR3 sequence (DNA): TGTGCCAGCAGCTTAGTTGGGGTAGGATCAGGGGAGCAGTACTTC.

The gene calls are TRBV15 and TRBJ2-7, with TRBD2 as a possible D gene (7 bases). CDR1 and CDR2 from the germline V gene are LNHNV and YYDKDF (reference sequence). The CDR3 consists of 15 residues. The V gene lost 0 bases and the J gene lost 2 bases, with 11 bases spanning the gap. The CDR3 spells CATSRERGGAYEQYF. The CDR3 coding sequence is TGTGCCACCAGCAGAGAAAGGGGGGGAGCCTACGAGCAGTACTTC.

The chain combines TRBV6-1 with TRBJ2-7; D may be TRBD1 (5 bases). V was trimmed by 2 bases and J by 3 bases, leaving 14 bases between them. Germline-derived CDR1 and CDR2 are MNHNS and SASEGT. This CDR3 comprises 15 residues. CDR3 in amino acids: CASSELETAFYEQYF. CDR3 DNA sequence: TGTGCCAGCAGTGAATTGGAGACAGCGTTCTACGAGCAGTACTTC.

The CDR3 reads CSVRSPHTQGGEQYF. The CDR3 DNA sequence: TGCAGCGTTCGCTCCCCCCACACTCAGGGAGGAGAGCAGTACTTC. The rearrangement links TRBV29-1 to TRBJ2-7, with D possibly TRBD2 on 6 matching bases. V was trimmed by 5 bases and J by 7 bases, leaving 24 bases between them. The CDR3 is 15 amino acids. Germline V gene sequence: CDR1 SQVTM, CDR2 ANQGSEA.

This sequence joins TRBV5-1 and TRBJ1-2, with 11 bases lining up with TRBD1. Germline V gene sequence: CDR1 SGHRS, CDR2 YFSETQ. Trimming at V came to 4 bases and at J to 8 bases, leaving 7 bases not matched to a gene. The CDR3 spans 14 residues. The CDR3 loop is CASSLGQGAIGYTF. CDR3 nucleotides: TGCGCCAGCAGCCTCGGACAGGGGGCGATCGGCTACACCTTC.

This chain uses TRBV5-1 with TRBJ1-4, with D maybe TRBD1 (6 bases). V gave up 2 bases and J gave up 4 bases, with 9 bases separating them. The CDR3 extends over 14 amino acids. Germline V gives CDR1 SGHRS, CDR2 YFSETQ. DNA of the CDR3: TGCGCCAGCAGCTTACAGGGAGATAATGAAAAACTGTTTTTT. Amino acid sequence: CASSLQGDNEKLFF. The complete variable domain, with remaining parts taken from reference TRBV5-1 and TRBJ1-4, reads KAGVTQTPRYLIKTRGQQVTLSCSPISGHRSVSWYQQTPGQGLQFLFEYFSETQRNKGNFPGRFSGRQFSNSRSEMNVSTLELGDSALYLCASSLQGDNEKLFFGSGTQLSVL.

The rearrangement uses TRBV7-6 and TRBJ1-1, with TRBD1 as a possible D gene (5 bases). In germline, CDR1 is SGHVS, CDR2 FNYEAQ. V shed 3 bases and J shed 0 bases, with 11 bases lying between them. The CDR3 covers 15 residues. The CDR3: CASSFLQGMNTEAFF. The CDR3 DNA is TGTGCCAGCAGCTTTCTTCAGGGCATGAACACTGAAGCTTTCTTT.

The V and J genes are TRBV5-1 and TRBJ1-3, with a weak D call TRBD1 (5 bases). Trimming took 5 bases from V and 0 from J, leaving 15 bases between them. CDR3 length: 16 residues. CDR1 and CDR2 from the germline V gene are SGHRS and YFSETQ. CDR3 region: CASSQGALSSGNTIYF. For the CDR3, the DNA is TGCGCCAGCAGTCAAGGGGCACTAAGCTCTGGAAACACCATATATTTT.

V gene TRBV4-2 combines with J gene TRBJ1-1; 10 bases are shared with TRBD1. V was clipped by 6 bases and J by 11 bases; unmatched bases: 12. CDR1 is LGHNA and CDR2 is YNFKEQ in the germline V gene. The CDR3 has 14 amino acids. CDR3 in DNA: TGTGCCAGCAGACAATTCGGACAGGGGGGACGCGCTTTCTTT. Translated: CASRQFGQGGRAFF.

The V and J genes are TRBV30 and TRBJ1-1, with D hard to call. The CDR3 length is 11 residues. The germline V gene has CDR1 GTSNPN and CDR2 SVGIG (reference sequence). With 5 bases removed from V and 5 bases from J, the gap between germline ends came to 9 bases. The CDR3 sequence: CAWSTWTEAFF. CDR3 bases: TGTGCCTGGTCGACTTGGACTGAAGCTTTCTTT.

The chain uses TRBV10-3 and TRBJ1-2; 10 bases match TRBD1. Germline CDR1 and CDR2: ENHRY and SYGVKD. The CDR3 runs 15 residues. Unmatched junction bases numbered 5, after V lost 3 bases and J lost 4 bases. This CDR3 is CAISDPGQGLYGYTF. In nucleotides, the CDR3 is TGTGCCATCAGTGACCCGGGACAGGGGCTCTATGGCTACACCTTC.

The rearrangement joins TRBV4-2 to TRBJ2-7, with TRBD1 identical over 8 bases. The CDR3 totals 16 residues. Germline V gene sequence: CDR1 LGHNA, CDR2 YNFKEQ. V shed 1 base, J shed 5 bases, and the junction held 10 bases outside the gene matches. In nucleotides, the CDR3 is TGTGCCAGCAGCCAAGGCTCAGGGACAGGCCGCGACGAGCAGTACTTC. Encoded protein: CASSQGSGTGRDEQYF.

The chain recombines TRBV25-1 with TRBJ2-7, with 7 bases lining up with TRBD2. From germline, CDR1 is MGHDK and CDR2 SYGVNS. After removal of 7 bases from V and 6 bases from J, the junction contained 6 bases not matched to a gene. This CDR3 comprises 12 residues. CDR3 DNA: TGTGCCAGCAAGTCGACTAGCCGCGAGCAGTACTTC. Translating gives CASKSTSREQYF.

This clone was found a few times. CDR3 amino acids: CASSSFQQGTGYGYTF. In DNA form, the CDR3 reads TGCGCCAGCAGCTCTTTCCAACAGGGGACGGGCTATGGCTACACCTTC. The chain uses TRBV5-1 and TRBJ1-2; 7 bases are shared with TRBD1. The CDR3 runs to 16 residues. V lost 3 bases to trimming and J lost 4 bases; unmatched junction nucleotides: 12. Germline CDR1 and CDR2: SGHRS and YFSETQ.

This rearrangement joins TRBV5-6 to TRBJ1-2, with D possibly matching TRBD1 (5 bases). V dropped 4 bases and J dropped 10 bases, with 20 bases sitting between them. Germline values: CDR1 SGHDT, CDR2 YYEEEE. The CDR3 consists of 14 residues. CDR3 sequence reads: CASSLVGGRADYTF. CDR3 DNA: TGTGCCAGCAGCCTGGTTGGGGGGAGGGCAGACTACACCTTC.

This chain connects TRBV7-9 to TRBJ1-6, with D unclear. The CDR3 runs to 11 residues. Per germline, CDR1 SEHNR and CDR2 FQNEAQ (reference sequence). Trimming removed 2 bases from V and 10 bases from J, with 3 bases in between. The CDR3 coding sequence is TGTGCCAGCAGCTTACTCTCACCCCTCCACTTT. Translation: CASSLLSPLHF. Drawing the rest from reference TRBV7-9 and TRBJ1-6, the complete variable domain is DTGVSQNPRHKITKRGQNVTFRCDPISEHNRLYWYRQTLGQGPEFLTYFQNEAQLEKSRLLSDRFSAERPKGSFSTLEIQRTEQGDSAMYLCASSLLSPLHFGNGTRLTVT.